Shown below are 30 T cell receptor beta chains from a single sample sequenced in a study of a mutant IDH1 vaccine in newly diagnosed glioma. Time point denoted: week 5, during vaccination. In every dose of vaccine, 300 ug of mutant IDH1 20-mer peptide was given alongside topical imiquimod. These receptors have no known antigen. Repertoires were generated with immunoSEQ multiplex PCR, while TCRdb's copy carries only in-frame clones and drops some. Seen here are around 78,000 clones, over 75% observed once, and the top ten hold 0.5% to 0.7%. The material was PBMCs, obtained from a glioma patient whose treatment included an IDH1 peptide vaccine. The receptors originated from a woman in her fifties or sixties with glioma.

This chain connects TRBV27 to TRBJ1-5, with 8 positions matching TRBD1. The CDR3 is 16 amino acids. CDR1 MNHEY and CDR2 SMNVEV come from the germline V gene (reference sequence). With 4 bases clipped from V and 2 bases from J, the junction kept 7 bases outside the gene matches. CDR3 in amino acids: CASSSFQGARNQPQHF. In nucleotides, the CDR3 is TGTGCCAGCAGTTCCTTTCAGGGGGCCCGCAATCAGCCCCAGCATTTT.

CDR3 in amino acids: CASSLGQRNEQFF. The CDR3 DNA follows: TGCGCCAGCAGCTTGGGGCAGAGAAATGAGCAGTTCTTC. This chain links TRBV5-1 with TRBJ2-1; no firm D call. This CDR3 has 13 amino acids. V dropped 0 bases and J dropped 7 bases, with 8 bases sitting between them. The germline V gene encodes CDR1 SGHRS and CDR2 YFSETQ.

CDR3 sequence: CASKGGGPGANVLTF. The CDR3 nucleotides read TGTGCCAGCAAGGGAGGAGGGCCAGGGGCCAACGTCCTGACTTTC. This chain joins TRBV2 and TRBJ2-6; weak D call: TRBD2 (6 bases). Germline CDR1 reads SNHLY; CDR2 reads FYNNEI. The CDR3 covers 15 residues. The V end was cut by 7 bases, the J end by 4 bases, with 14 bases between.

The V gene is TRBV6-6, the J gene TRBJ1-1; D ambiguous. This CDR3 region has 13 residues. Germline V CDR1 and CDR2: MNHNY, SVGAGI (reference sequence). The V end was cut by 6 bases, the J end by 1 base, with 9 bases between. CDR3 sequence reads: CASSRSGNTEAFF. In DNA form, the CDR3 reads TGTGCCAGCAGCAGGTCAGGGAACACTGAAGCTTTCTTT.

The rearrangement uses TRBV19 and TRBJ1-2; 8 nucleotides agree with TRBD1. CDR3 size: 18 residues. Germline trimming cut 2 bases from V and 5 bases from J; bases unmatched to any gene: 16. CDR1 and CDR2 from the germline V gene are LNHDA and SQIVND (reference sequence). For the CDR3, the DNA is TGTGCCAGTAGTATACGAGCCAGGGGGCGAGGGCGGATATATGGCTACACCTTC. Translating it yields CASSIRARGRGRIYGYTF.

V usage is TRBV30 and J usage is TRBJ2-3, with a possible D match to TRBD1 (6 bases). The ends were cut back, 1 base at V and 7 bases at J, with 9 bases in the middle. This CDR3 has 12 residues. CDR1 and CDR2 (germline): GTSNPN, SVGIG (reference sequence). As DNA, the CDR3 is TGTGCCTGGAGTGATCAGGGGTATACGCAGTATTTT. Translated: CAWSDQGYTQYF.

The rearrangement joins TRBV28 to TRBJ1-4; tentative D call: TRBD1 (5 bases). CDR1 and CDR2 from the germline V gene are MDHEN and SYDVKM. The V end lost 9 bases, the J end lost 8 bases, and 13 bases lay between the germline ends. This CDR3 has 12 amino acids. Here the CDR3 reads CASSGTGEKLFF. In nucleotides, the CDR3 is TGTGCCAGTTCCGGGACCGGGGAAAAACTGTTTTTT.

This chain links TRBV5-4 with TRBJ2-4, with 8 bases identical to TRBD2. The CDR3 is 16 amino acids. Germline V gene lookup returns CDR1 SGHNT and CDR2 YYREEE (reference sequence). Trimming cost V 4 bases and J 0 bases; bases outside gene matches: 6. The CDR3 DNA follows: TGTGCCAGCAGCGACACTAGCGGATTAGCCAAAAACATTCAGTACTTC. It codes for CASSDTSGLAKNIQYF.

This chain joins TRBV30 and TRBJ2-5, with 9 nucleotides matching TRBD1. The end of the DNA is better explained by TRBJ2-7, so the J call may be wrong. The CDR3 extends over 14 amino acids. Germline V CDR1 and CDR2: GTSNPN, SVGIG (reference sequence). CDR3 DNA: TGTGCCTGGAGGGACAGGGGTAAGTCCTACGAGCAGTACTTC. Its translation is CAWRDRGKSYEQYF.

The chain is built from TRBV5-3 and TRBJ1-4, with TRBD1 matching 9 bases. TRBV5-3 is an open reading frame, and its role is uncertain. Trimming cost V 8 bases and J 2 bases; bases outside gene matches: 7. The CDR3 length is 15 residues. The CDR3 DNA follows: TGTGCCAGTAGACAACAGGGGGCCACTAATGAAAAACTGTTTTTT. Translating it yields CASRQQGATNEKLFF.

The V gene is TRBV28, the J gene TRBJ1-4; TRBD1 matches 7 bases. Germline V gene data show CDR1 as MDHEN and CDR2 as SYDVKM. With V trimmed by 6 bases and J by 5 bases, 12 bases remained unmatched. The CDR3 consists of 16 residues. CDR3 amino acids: CASSDTAGTANEKLFF. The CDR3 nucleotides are TGTGCCAGCAGCGATACTGCCGGGACAGCGAATGAAAAACTGTTTTTT.

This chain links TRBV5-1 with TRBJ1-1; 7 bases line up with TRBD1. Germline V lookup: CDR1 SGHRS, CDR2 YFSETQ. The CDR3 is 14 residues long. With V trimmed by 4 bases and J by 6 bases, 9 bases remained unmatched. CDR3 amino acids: CASSQTYDRAEAFF. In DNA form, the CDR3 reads TGCGCCAGCAGCCAAACTTACGACAGGGCTGAAGCTTTCTTT.

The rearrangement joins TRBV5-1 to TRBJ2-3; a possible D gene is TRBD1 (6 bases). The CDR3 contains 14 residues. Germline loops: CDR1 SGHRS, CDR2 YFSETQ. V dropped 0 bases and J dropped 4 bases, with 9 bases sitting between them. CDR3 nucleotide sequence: TGCGCCAGCAGCTTGGAACAGGGCTCAGATACGCAGTATTTT. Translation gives CASSLEQGSDTQYF.

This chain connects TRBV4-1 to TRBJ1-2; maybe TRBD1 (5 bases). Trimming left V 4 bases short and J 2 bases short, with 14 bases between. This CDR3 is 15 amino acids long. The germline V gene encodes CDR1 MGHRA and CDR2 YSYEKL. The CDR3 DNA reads TGCGCCAGCAGCCGCGTTGGGGCTAAAAACTATGGCTACACCTTC. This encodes CASSRVGAKNYGYTF.

The CDR3 region is CAARPLDSGYNEQFF. The CDR3 nucleotides are TGTGCCGCCAGGCCGTTGGACTCGGGCTACAATGAGCAGTTCTTC. The gene calls are TRBV6-1 and TRBJ2-1; tentatively, D is TRBD2 (5 bases). Trimming took 11 bases from V and 3 from J, leaving 20 bases between them. The CDR3 extends over 15 amino acids. Germline V gene data show CDR1 as MNHNS and CDR2 as SASEGT.

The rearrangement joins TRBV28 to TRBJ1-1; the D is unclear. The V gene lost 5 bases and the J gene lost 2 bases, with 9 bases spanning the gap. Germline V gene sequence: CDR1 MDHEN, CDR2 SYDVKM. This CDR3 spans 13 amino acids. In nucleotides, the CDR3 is TGTGCCAGCAGTGACGAAGACAACACTGAAGCTTTCTTT. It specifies CASSDEDNTEAFF.

CDR3 region: CASLMGVEQFF. The CDR3 DNA sequence: TGTGCCAGCTTAATGGGGGTTGAGCAGTTCTTC. The V and J genes are TRBV6-1 and TRBJ2-1; D may correspond to TRBD1 or TRBD2 (5 bases each). Germline loops: CDR1 MNHNS, CDR2 SASEGT. V was pared by 8 bases and J by 9 bases, with 11 bases between. The CDR3 sequence is 11 residues long.

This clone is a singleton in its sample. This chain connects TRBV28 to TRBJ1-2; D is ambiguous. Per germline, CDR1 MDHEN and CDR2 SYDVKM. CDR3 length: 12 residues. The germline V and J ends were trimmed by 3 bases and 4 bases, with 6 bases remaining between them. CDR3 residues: CASSFLGYGYTF. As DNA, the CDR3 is TGTGCCAGCAGTTTCTTGGGCTATGGCTACACCTTC.

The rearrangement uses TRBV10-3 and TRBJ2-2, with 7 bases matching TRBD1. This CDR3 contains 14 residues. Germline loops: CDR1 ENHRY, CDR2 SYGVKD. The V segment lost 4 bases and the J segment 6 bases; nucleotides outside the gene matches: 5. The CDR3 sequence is CAISGRQGAGELFF. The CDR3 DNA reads TGTGCCATCAGTGGGCGCCAGGGGGCCGGGGAGCTGTTTTTT.

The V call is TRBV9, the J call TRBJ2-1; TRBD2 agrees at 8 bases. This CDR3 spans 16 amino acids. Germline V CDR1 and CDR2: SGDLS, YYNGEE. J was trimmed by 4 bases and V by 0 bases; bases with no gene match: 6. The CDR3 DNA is TGTGCCAGCAGCGTAGACGGGGCTAGCGGGTACAATGAGCAGTTCTTC. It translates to CASSVDGASGYNEQFF.

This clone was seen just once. The DNA for the CDR3 is TGCAGCGTCCGAGGACAGGGTAACTACGAGCAGTACTTC. Its protein product is CSVRGQGNYEQYF. The gene calls are TRBV29-1 and TRBJ2-7; 8 bases map to TRBD1. CDR1 is SQVTM and CDR2 is ANQGSEA in the germline V gene. Germline trimming cut 6 bases from V and 3 bases from J; bases unmatched to any gene: 7. The CDR3 spans 13 residues.

The CDR3 DNA reads TGTGCCAGCAGTTCAGGGGGCCGAAACACTGAAGCTTTCTTT. Residues: CASSSGGRNTEAFF. The chain uses TRBV28 and TRBJ1-1; 8 nucleotides line up with TRBD1. The CDR3 is made up of 14 amino acids. With V trimmed by 4 bases and J by 2 bases, 3 bases remained unmatched. The germline gives CDR1 MDHEN, CDR2 SYDVKM. The whole variable domain, filled in from reference TRBV28 and TRBJ1-1, reads DVKVTQSSRYLVKRTGEKVFLECVQDMDHENMFWYRQDPGLGLRLIYFSYDVKMKEKGDIPEGYSVSREKKERFSLILESASTNQTSMYLCASSSGGRNTEAFFGQGTRLTVV.

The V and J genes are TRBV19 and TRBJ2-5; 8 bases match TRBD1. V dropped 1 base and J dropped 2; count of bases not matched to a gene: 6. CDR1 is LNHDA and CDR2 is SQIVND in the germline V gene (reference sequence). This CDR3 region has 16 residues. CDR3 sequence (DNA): TGTGCCAGTAGTATAGTAGGGGGGACAGGACAAGAGACCCAGTACTTC. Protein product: CASSIVGGTGQETQYF.

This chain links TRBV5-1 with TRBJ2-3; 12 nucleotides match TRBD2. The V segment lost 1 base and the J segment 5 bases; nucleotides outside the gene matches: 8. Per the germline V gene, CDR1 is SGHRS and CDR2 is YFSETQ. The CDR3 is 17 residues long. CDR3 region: CASSLSPASGGGDTQYF. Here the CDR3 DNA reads TGCGCCAGCAGCTTGAGCCCCGCTAGCGGGGGGGGAGATACGCAGTATTTT.

In DNA, the CDR3 is TGTGCCAGCAGTTACTCGGTCAGGACCTACGAGCAGTACTTC. Protein: CASSYSVRTYEQYF. V is TRBV6-5 and J is TRBJ2-7; D is ambiguous. The germline V gene has CDR1 MNHEY and CDR2 SVGAGI. Trimming removed 0 bases from V and 2 bases from J, with 8 bases in between. The CDR3 extends over 14 amino acids.

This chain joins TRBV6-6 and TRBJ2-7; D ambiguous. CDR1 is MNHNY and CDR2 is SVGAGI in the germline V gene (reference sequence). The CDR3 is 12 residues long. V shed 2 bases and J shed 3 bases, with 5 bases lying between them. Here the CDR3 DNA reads TGTGCCAGCAGTTACCTTTACTACGAGCAGTACTTC. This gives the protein CASSYLYYEQYF.

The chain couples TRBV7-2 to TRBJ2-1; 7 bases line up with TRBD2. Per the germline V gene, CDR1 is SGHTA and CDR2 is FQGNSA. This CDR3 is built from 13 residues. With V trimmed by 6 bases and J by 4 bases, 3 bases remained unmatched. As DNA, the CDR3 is TGTGCCAGCAGACTAGCGTCTTACAATGAGCAGTTCTTC. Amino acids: CASRLASYNEQFF.

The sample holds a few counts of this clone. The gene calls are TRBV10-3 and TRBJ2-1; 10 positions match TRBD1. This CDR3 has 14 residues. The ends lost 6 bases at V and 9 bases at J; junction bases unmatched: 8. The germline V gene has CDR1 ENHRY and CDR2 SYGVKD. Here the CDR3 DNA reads TGTGCCATCAGCCGGGACAGGGGAAGTATTGAGCAGTTCTTC. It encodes CAISRDRGSIEQFF.

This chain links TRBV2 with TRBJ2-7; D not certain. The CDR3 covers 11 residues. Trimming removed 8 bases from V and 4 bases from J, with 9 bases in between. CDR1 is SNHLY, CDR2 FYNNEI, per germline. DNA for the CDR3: TGTGCCAGCTCTACGCCATACGAGCAGTACTTC. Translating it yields CASSTPYEQYF.

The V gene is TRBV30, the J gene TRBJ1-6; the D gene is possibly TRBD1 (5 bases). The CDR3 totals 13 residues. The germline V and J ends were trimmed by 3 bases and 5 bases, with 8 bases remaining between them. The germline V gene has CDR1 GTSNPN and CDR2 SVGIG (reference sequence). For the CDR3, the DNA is TGTGCCTGGAGCTCCAGGGATAATTCACCCCTCCACTTT. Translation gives CAWSSRDNSPLHF.